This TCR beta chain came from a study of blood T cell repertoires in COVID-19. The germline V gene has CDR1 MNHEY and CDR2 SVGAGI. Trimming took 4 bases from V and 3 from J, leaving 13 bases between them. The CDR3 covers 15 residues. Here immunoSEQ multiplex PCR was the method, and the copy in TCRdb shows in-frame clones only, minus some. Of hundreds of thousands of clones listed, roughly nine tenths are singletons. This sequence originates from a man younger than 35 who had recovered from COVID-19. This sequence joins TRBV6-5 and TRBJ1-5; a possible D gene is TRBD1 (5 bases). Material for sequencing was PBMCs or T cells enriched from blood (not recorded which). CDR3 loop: CASSFAAGSNQPQHF. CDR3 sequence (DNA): TGTGCCAGCAGTTTTGCGGCAGGGTCCAATCAGCCCCAGCATTTT.